These T cell receptor beta chains were read from a single sample in a study of a mutant IDH1 vaccine in newly diagnosed glioma. TCRdb's table, derived via immunoSEQ multiplex PCR, lists solely in-frame clones and lacks some. Among about 36,000 clones, roughly 70% were seen once, and the ten largest hold nearly 9%. Antigens of these TCRs are unknown. This material consisted of PBMCs, taken from a glioma patient whose treatment included an IDH1 peptide vaccine. The origin of the receptors is a man between 35 and 55 years old with glioma. Each CDR3 is given with its conserved first and last residue. The order of the fields is D gene, V gene, J gene, clone size, CDR3 protein, CDR3 DNA. D genes are given only for firm matches. Some rows have no size entry. The others give once, few or many, or a class for an expanded clone.

d_gene: .; v_gene: TRBV6-5; j_gene: TRBJ1-5; abundance: .; CDR3aa: CASIRRSNQPQHF; CDR3nt: TGTGCCAGCATTAGGCGTAGCAATCAGCCCCAGCATTTT
d_gene: .; v_gene: TRBV5-4; j_gene: TRBJ1-3; abundance: .; CDR3aa: CASGVGGSGNTIYF; CDR3nt: TGTGCCAGCGGGGTAGGGGGCTCTGGAAACACCATATATTTT
d_gene: .; v_gene: TRBV4-1; j_gene: TRBJ1-2; abundance: .; CDR3aa: CASSQDRAEGYGYTF; CDR3nt: TGCGCCAGCAGCCAAGACAGGGCAGAAGGCTATGGCTACACCTTC
d_gene: .; v_gene: TRBV19; j_gene: TRBJ1-1; abundance: once; CDR3aa: CASSPQGTANTEAFF; CDR3nt: TGTGCCAGTAGTCCCCAAGGGACGGCGAACACTGAAGCTTTCTTT
d_gene: .; v_gene: TRBV5-6; j_gene: TRBJ1-2; abundance: .; CDR3aa: CASTNENYGYTF; CDR3nt: TGTGCCAGCACGAACGAGAACTATGGCTACACCTTC
d_gene: TRBD2; v_gene: TRBV9; j_gene: TRBJ2-1; abundance: few; CDR3aa: CASSVERGGQEQFF; CDR3nt: TGTGCCAGCAGCGTAGAGCGGGGGGGTCAGGAGCAGTTCTTC
d_gene: .; v_gene: TRBV7-9; j_gene: TRBJ1-1; abundance: .; CDR3aa: CASSTMRVTEAFF; CDR3nt: TGTGCCAGCAGCACCATGAGGGTCACTGAAGCTTTCTTT
d_gene: TRBD2; v_gene: TRBV13; j_gene: TRBJ2-2; abundance: .; CDR3aa: CASSLGTGGTTERTLNTGELFF; CDR3nt: TGTGCCAGCAGCTTAGGCACCGGGGGGACTACAGAGCGTACACTTAACACCGGGGAGCTGTTTTTT
d_gene: .; v_gene: TRBV19; j_gene: TRBJ2-5; abundance: once; CDR3aa: CASSIDRVSGTQYF; CDR3nt: TGTGCCAGTAGTATAGATCGAGTTTCGGGGACCCAGTACTTC
d_gene: .; v_gene: TRBV28; j_gene: TRBJ1-4; abundance: .; CDR3aa: CASSFTKGDEKLFF; CDR3nt: TGTGCCAGCAGTTTTACCAAGGGGGATGAAAAACTGTTTTTT
d_gene: .; v_gene: TRBV6-5; j_gene: TRBJ1-2; abundance: .; CDR3aa: CASSSPASKLYGYTF; CDR3nt: TGTGCCAGCAGTTCCCCGGCCAGCAAACTCTATGGCTACACCTTC
d_gene: TRBD2; v_gene: TRBV7-2; j_gene: TRBJ2-2; abundance: .; CDR3aa: CASRQLAGRNTGELFF; CDR3nt: TGTGCCAGCAGGCAACTAGCGGGCCGGAACACCGGGGAGCTGTTTTTT
d_gene: .; v_gene: TRBV21-1; j_gene: TRBJ2-1; abundance: .; CDR3aa: CASSPGGFRADEQFF; CDR3nt: TGTGCCAGCAGCCCGGGCGGGTTCAGGGCCGATGAGCAGTTCTTC
d_gene: TRBD2; v_gene: TRBV7-2; j_gene: TRBJ2-1; abundance: .; CDR3aa: CASSLALAGGEQFF; CDR3nt: TGTGCCAGCAGCTTAGCGTTAGCGGGAGGTGAGCAGTTCTTC
d_gene: TRBD2; v_gene: TRBV7-2; j_gene: TRBJ2-7; abundance: .; CDR3aa: CASSLTSGSGGQYF; CDR3nt: TGTGCCAGCAGCTTAACTAGCGGGAGTGGGGGGCAGTACTTC
d_gene: TRBD1; v_gene: TRBV6-6; j_gene: TRBJ1-4; abundance: few; CDR3aa: CASSYEGQGEKLFF; CDR3nt: TGTGCCAGCAGTTACGAAGGACAGGGAGAAAAACTGTTTTTT
d_gene: TRBD1; v_gene: TRBV19; j_gene: TRBJ1-2; abundance: once; CDR3aa: CASSMDRGLYGYTF; CDR3nt: TGTGCCAGTAGTATGGATAGGGGGCTGTATGGCTACACCTTC
d_gene: .; v_gene: TRBV7-2; j_gene: TRBJ2-1; abundance: .; CDR3aa: CASRSLGKQFF; CDR3nt: TGTGCCAGCAGGTCCCTTGGGAAGCAGTTCTTC
d_gene: .; v_gene: TRBV7-2; j_gene: TRBJ1-1; abundance: few; CDR3aa: CASSFGMNTEAFF; CDR3nt: TGTGCCAGCAGCTTCGGGATGAACACTGAAGCTTTCTTT
d_gene: TRBD2; v_gene: TRBV5-6; j_gene: TRBJ2-5; abundance: once; CDR3aa: CASRGGRAPQYF; CDR3nt: TGTGCCAGCAGGGGAGGGCGGGCCCCCCAGTACTTC
d_gene: TRBD1; v_gene: TRBV7-9; j_gene: TRBJ2-1; abundance: once; CDR3aa: CASSFRTGGSHEQFF; CDR3nt: TGTGCCAGCAGCTTTAGGACAGGGGGGTCCCATGAGCAGTTCTTC
d_gene: TRBD1; v_gene: TRBV19; j_gene: TRBJ1-5; abundance: .; CDR3aa: CASSQAGTGGDQPQHF; CDR3nt: TGTGCCAGTAGTCAAGCCGGGACAGGGGGCGATCAGCCCCAGCATTTT
d_gene: .; v_gene: TRBV29-1; j_gene: TRBJ1-2; abundance: .; CDR3aa: CSVEAGANYGYTF; CDR3nt: TGCAGCGTTGAAGCAGGAGCTAACTATGGCTACACCTTC
d_gene: .; v_gene: TRBV5-1; j_gene: TRBJ1-2; abundance: .; CDR3aa: CASRQGLTIYGYTF; CDR3nt: TGCGCCAGCAGACAGGGACTGACTATCTATGGCTACACCTTC
d_gene: TRBD1; v_gene: TRBV6-5; j_gene: TRBJ2-2; abundance: .; CDR3aa: CAISDRDTGELFF; CDR3nt: TGTGCCATCAGTGACAGGGACACCGGGGAGCTGTTTTTT
d_gene: .; v_gene: TRBV7-6; j_gene: TRBJ1-4; abundance: .; CDR3aa: CASSLGPPLSTNEKLFF; CDR3nt: TGTGCCAGCAGCTTAGGGCCGCCGTTATCAACTAATGAAAAACTGTTTTTT
d_gene: TRBD1; v_gene: TRBV18; j_gene: TRBJ1-1; abundance: few; CDR3aa: CASSPSGGESSEAFF; CDR3nt: TGTGCCAGCTCACCGTCAGGGGGCGAATCGTCTGAAGCTTTCTTT
d_gene: .; v_gene: TRBV7-2; j_gene: TRBJ1-4; abundance: .; CDR3aa: CASSLSRGEKLFF; CDR3nt: TGTGCCAGCAGCTTATCAAGGGGGGAAAAACTGTTTTTT
d_gene: .; v_gene: TRBV19; j_gene: TRBJ1-4; abundance: .; CDR3aa: CASGQWNEKLFF; CDR3nt: TGTGCCAGTGGGCAGTGGAATGAAAAACTGTTTTTT
d_gene: TRBD2; v_gene: TRBV28; j_gene: TRBJ2-1; abundance: .; CDR3aa: CASSSEGLAGPATDYNEQFF; CDR3nt: TGTGCCAGCAGTTCTGAGGGGCTAGCGGGACCAGCCACTGATTACAATGAGCAGTTCTTC
d_gene: TRBD2; v_gene: TRBV7-2; j_gene: TRBJ2-2; abundance: .; CDR3aa: CASSLVAGDTGELFF; CDR3nt: TGTGCCAGCAGCTTAGTAGCGGGAGACACCGGGGAGCTGTTTTTT
d_gene: .; v_gene: TRBV18; j_gene: TRBJ2-1; abundance: .; CDR3aa: CASSQDRNRGGNEQFF; CDR3nt: TGTGCCAGCTCCCAAGACAGGAACAGGGGAGGCAATGAGCAGTTCTTC
d_gene: .; v_gene: TRBV7-2; j_gene: TRBJ2-6; abundance: .; CDR3aa: CASSLRGSGANVLTF; CDR3nt: TGTGCCAGCAGCTTACGCGGTTCAGGGGCCAACGTCCTGACTTTC
d_gene: TRBD1; v_gene: TRBV29-1; j_gene: TRBJ2-7; abundance: .; CDR3aa: CSVGRDSLEQYF; CDR3nt: TGCAGCGTTGGCCGGGACAGCTTGGAGCAGTACTTC
d_gene: .; v_gene: TRBV2; j_gene: TRBJ2-7; abundance: once; CDR3aa: CASGAGQYEQYF; CDR3nt: TGTGCCAGCGGGGCGGGTCAGTACGAGCAGTACTTC
d_gene: .; v_gene: TRBV2; j_gene: TRBJ2-1; abundance: .; CDR3aa: CASSESPGTGYNEQFF; CDR3nt: TGTGCCAGCAGTGAATCCCCCGGGACGGGCTACAATGAGCAGTTCTTC
d_gene: .; v_gene: TRBV7-2; j_gene: TRBJ1-4; abundance: few; CDR3aa: CASSLKANEKLFF; CDR3nt: TGTGCCAGCAGCTTAAAGGCTAATGAAAAACTGTTTTTT
d_gene: .; v_gene: TRBV7-9; j_gene: TRBJ1-2; abundance: .; CDR3aa: CASPTPGRYYTF; CDR3nt: TGTGCCAGCCCTACACCGGGACGGTACTACACCTTC
d_gene: TRBD1; v_gene: TRBV5-1; j_gene: TRBJ1-3; abundance: .; CDR3aa: CASSPVTGGVRNTIYF; CDR3nt: TGCGCCAGCAGCCCAGTAACAGGGGGCGTTCGAAACACCATATATTTT
d_gene: .; v_gene: TRBV19; j_gene: TRBJ2-3; abundance: few; CDR3aa: CASSIGQGTDTQYF; CDR3nt: TGTGCCAGTAGTATTGGGCAGGGCACAGATACGCAGTATTTT
d_gene: .; v_gene: TRBV29-1; j_gene: TRBJ1-2; abundance: .; CDR3aa: CSVDPGLGRGYTF; CDR3nt: TGCAGCGTTGACCCAGGACTAGGACGGGGCTACACCTTC
d_gene: .; v_gene: TRBV19; j_gene: TRBJ1-2; abundance: .; CDR3aa: CASSIDRGRGYTF; CDR3nt: TGTGCCAGTAGTATAGACAGGGGACGAGGCTACACCTTC
d_gene: TRBD1; v_gene: TRBV30; j_gene: TRBJ1-1; abundance: .; CDR3aa: CAWSVLGQGAAEAFF; CDR3nt: TGTGCCTGGAGTGTACTCGGACAGGGGGCAGCTGAAGCTTTCTTT
d_gene: .; v_gene: TRBV6-5; j_gene: TRBJ2-3; abundance: .; CDR3aa: CASSGFFNTQYF; CDR3nt: TGTGCCAGCAGTGGATTCTTCAATACGCAGTATTTT
d_gene: .; v_gene: TRBV6-5; j_gene: TRBJ1-1; abundance: few; CDR3aa: CASSYQGRTEAFF; CDR3nt: TGTGCCAGCAGTTACCAGGGGCGCACTGAAGCTTTCTTT
d_gene: .; v_gene: TRBV13; j_gene: TRBJ2-3; abundance: .; CDR3aa: CASSLAHRQGTDTQYF; CDR3nt: TGTGCCAGCAGCTTAGCGCACAGACAGGGCACAGATACGCAGTATTTT
d_gene: .; v_gene: TRBV28; j_gene: TRBJ1-2; abundance: .; CDR3aa: CATTRGGLYGYTF; CDR3nt: TGTGCCACCACAAGGGGAGGACTCTATGGCTACACCTTC
d_gene: TRBD1; v_gene: TRBV12-5; j_gene: TRBJ2-2; abundance: .; CDR3aa: CASSRDSVGELFF; CDR3nt: TGTGCTAGTTCACGGGACAGCGTGGGGGAGCTGTTTTTT
d_gene: TRBD1; v_gene: TRBV11-2; j_gene: TRBJ1-5; abundance: .; CDR3aa: CASSVGQGAGQPQHF; CDR3nt: TGTGCCAGCAGCGTGGGACAGGGGGCGGGTCAGCCCCAGCATTTT
d_gene: .; v_gene: TRBV2; j_gene: TRBJ2-3; abundance: .; CDR3aa: CASRGQGLSTDTQYF; CDR3nt: TGTGCCAGCAGAGGGCAGGGCCTAAGCACAGATACGCAGTATTTT
d_gene: .; v_gene: TRBV12-5; j_gene: TRBJ2-7; abundance: .; CDR3aa: CASGSAGRVREQYF; CDR3nt: TGTGCTAGTGGTTCCGCCGGTCGGGTTCGCGAGCAGTACTTC
d_gene: .; v_gene: TRBV7-7; j_gene: TRBJ1-2; abundance: .; CDR3aa: CASSLEWGREGYTF; CDR3nt: TGTGCCAGCAGCTTAGAATGGGGGAGGGAGGGCTACACCTTC
d_gene: .; v_gene: TRBV2; j_gene: TRBJ2-7; abundance: .; CDR3aa: CASSGIPGTEVSYEQYF; CDR3nt: TGTGCCAGCAGCGGGATACCCGGGACTGAGGTCTCCTACGAGCAGTACTTC
d_gene: .; v_gene: TRBV5-1; j_gene: TRBJ2-1; abundance: .; CDR3aa: CASSLDSNSYNEQFF; CDR3nt: TGCGCCAGCAGCCTCGACAGTAACTCCTACAATGAGCAGTTCTTC
d_gene: .; v_gene: TRBV7-9; j_gene: TRBJ1-2; abundance: .; CDR3aa: CASSSDTGADYGYTF; CDR3nt: TGTGCCAGCAGCTCGGACACGGGGGCGGACTATGGCTACACCTTC
d_gene: .; v_gene: TRBV11-2; j_gene: TRBJ1-4; abundance: once; CDR3aa: CASSPHTGVQKLFF; CDR3nt: TGTGCCAGCAGCCCCCACACTGGGGTGCAAAAACTGTTTTTT
d_gene: TRBD2; v_gene: TRBV6-4; j_gene: TRBJ2-2; abundance: once; CDR3aa: CASSDSLAGAGELFF; CDR3nt: TGTGCCAGCAGTGACTCACTAGCGGGAGCCGGGGAGCTGTTTTTT
d_gene: .; v_gene: TRBV6-1; j_gene: TRBJ2-3; abundance: .; CDR3aa: CASRTGGDTQYF; CDR3nt: TGTGCCAGCAGGACAGGAGGAGATACGCAGTATTTT